This T cell receptor beta chain was recovered during a study of shared clonotypes between healthy human individuals. Method: immunoSEQ multiplex PCR; TCRdb's copy keeps in-frame clones and lacks some. The repertoire includes some 2.1 million clones, roughly 95% of them detected once, and around 0.13% sits in the top ten. The germline V gene has CDR1 SGHVS and CDR2 FNYEAQ. CDR3 length: 14 residues. V was clipped by 4 bases and J by 0 bases, with 6 bases between them. The V gene is TRBV7-6, the J gene TRBJ2-2; D call uncertain. The clonotype originates from a young man in good health. Source material: naive CD4+ T cells sorted from blood. Described subset: CD45RA+ positively selected. Here the CDR3 reads CASSSTPNTGELFF. DNA of the CDR3: TGTGCCAGCAGCTCTACCCCGAACACCGGGGAGCTGTTTTTT.